One sample yielded the 14 T cell receptor beta chains listed below, sequenced in a study of CD8 T cells in ankylosing spondylitis. The study's findings and limits: Blood of patients with ankylosing spondylitis appeared to be characterized by a TCR beta motif of eight highly homologous variants.

MiXCR was run by TCRdb on the 5' RACE reads, yielding one entry per CDR3 protein. The sample comprises around 430,000 distinct CDR3 sequences, roughly 18% of which are singletons, and 1% rests with the top ten. The antigens of these receptors remain unknown. Source material: blood, either unsorted or a sorted T cell fraction (not recorded which). The receptor source for this set is a male donor with ankylosing spondylitis.

The sample holds many counts of this clonotype. The V and J genes are TRBV5-1 and TRBJ2-1; TRBD1 is a possible D gene (5 bases). The length of the CDR3 is 15 residues. Germline loops: CDR1 SGHRS, CDR2 YFSETQ. V was clipped by 7 bases and J by 3 bases, with 17 bases between them. The CDR3 DNA sequence: TGCGCCAGCTCAGCACAGGTAATTGGCTACAATGAGCAGTTCTTC. It specifies CASSAQVIGYNEQFF.

The rearrangement uses TRBV12-5 and TRBJ2-1; TRBD2 might be the D (6 bases). The CDR3 totals 14 residues. V lost 6 bases and J 2 bases, leaving 11 bases between the germline ends. Germline CDR1 is LGHNT and CDR2 is FRNRAP. As DNA, the CDR3 is TGTGCTAGTGGCCTTAGACTAGCCTACAATGAGCAGTTCTTC. The encoded protein is CASGLRLAYNEQFF.

This clonotype came up a few times. V gene TRBV11-2 combines with J gene TRBJ2-1; 9 positions agree with TRBD2. Germline values: CDR1 SGHAT, CDR2 FQNNGV. The CDR3 runs 17 residues. After removal of 2 bases from V and 7 bases from J, the junction contained 12 bases not matched to a gene. CDR3: CASSLRSAGGPGNEQFF. The DNA for the CDR3 is TGTGCCAGCAGCTTAAGATCCGCGGGAGGGCCAGGGAATGAGCAGTTCTTC.

The rearrangement joins TRBV7-9 to TRBJ1-2; D gene ambiguous. The germline V gene has CDR1 SEHNR and CDR2 FQNEAQ (reference sequence). The ends were cut back, 4 bases at V and 8 bases at J, with 26 bases in the middle. This CDR3 has 17 residues. CDR3 in amino acids: CASSSFRERVPHGGYTF. The CDR3, as DNA: TGTGCCAGCAGCTCCTTTAGGGAGAGGGTACCCCACGGAGGCTACACCTTC.

Here the CDR3 reads CASSLLRGGELFF. The CDR3 coding sequence is TGTGCCAGCAGCCTTCTAAGAGGCGGGGAGCTGTTTTTT. The chain combines TRBV11-1 with TRBJ2-2; D unresolved. V lost 5 bases to trimming and J lost 7 bases, with 11 bases between them. Germline V lookup: CDR1 SGHAT, CDR2 FQDESV (reference sequence). There are 13 residues in the CDR3.

V and J are TRBV12-3 or TRBV12-4 and TRBJ2-7; 12 nucleotides line up with TRBD1. The CDR3 spans 16 residues. V lost 10 bases and J lost 2; bases outside the gene matches: 12. The CDR3 nucleotides read TGTGCCACCCCGGGACAGGGGGCGACTACTACCTACGAGCAGTACTTC. Translation gives CATPGQGATTTYEQYF.

This clonotype was found many times. This chain connects TRBV20-1 to TRBJ1-6; no firm D call. The germline CDR1 and CDR2 sequences are DFQATT and SNEGSKA (reference sequence). The CDR3 totals 13 residues. V gave up 5 bases and J gave up 10 bases, with 15 bases separating them. The CDR3 bases are TGCAGTGCTCAAACCGCCCGAGGGTCACCCCTCCACTTT. Amino acids: CSAQTARGSPLHF.

This clonotype has a count of ten or more. The V and J genes are TRBV11-2 and TRBJ1-1, with 8 bases identical to TRBD1. The J segment lost 1 base and the V segment lost 8 bases, leaving 6 bases of the junction unmatched. The germline CDR1 and CDR2 sequences are SGHAT and FQNNGV. This CDR3 is built from 14 residues. CDR3 sequence (DNA): TGTGCCAGCCGCAGGGGGCGTGAGAACACTGAAGCTTTCTTT. Translation gives CASRRGRENTEAFF. Based on the CDR3 plus reference TRBV11-2 and TRBJ1-1, the full variable domain is EAGVAQSPRYKIIEKRQSVAFWCNPISGHATLYWYQQILGQGPKLLIQFQNNGVVDDSQLPKDRFSAERLKGVDSTLKIQPAKLEDSAVYLCASRRGRENTEAFFGQGTRLTVV.

The chain recombines TRBV10-3 with TRBJ2-3; 9 bases fit TRBD1. Germline CDR1 and CDR2: ENHRY and SYGVKD. CDR3 length: 14 amino acids. Trimming at V came to 5 bases and at J to 5 bases, leaving 5 bases not matched to a gene. The CDR3: CAISRQGVGDTQYF. The CDR3 nucleotides read TGTGCCATCAGTCGACAGGGGGTAGGAGATACGCAGTATTTT.

This clonotype was seen more than once but under ten times. The chain uses TRBV4-1 and TRBJ1-1; a possible D gene is TRBD1 (5 bases). Trimming left V 0 bases short and J 7 bases short, with 15 bases between. Germline values: CDR1 MGHRA, CDR2 YSYEKL. The CDR3 contains 15 residues. CDR3 residues: CASSQEGWLGGEAFF. The CDR3 bases are TGCGCCAGCAGCCAAGAGGGTTGGTTGGGGGGTGAAGCTTTCTTT.

J is TRBJ2-7 and V is TRBV20-1; 8 bases match TRBD2. Trimming at V came to 5 bases and at J to 0 bases, leaving 3 bases not matched to a gene. Looked up from germline, CDR1 is DFQATT and CDR2 is SNEGSKA (reference sequence). The CDR3 loop spans 13 amino acids. The CDR3 is CSASLAGSYEQYF. The CDR3 nucleotides are TGCAGTGCTTCCCTAGCGGGCTCCTACGAGCAGTACTTC.

The CDR3 protein is CASSLGEYNYEQYF. DNA of the CDR3: TGTGCCAGCAGCTTAGGGGAGTACAACTACGAGCAGTACTTC. The V and J genes are TRBV7-8 and TRBJ2-7; weak D call: TRBD2 (5 bases). From germline, CDR1 is SGHVS and CDR2 FQNEAQ. Trimming took 1 base from V and 3 from J, leaving 10 bases between them. There are 14 residues in the CDR3.

The V gene is TRBV20-1, the J gene TRBJ1-1; no clear D. Germline-derived CDR1 and CDR2 are DFQATT and SNEGSKA (reference sequence). V lost 5 bases to trimming and J lost 3 bases, with 7 bases between them. This CDR3 region has 11 residues. This CDR3 reads CSALDDTEAFF. Written as DNA, the CDR3 is TGCAGTGCTCTCGATGACACTGAAGCTTTCTTT.

The chain couples TRBV10-3 to TRBJ1-5, with TRBD1 matching 7 bases. V was clipped by 7 bases and J by 2 bases; unmatched bases: 8. Germline lookup yields CDR1 ENHRY and CDR2 SYGVKD. This CDR3 comprises 15 residues. In DNA form, the CDR3 reads TGTGCCATCACCTCTACAGGGGCCGGCAATCAGCCCCAGCATTTT. Its translation: CAITSTGAGNQPQHF.